This TCR beta chain is from a study of T cell responses to AZD1222 COVID-19 vaccine. Germline lookup yields CDR1 SGHAT and CDR2 FQNNGV. Trimming removed 4 bases at V and 5 bases at J, with 11 bases between. CDR3 size: 14 residues. Data came from immunoSEQ multiplex PCR; TCRdb stores just in-frame clones and leaves some out. The sample includes around 140,000 clones, approximately 94% seen only once; the top ten take about 5%. Details on this clone: The antigen remains unidentified.

Overall study findings and caveats: In a largely white British group with more females than males, clonal diversity was possibly underestimated. The number of AZD1222 recipients seropositive at baseline was only 5 to 7. Spike-specific TCR breadth and depth went up after people got two AZD1222 doses. Across the whole spike, CD4 TCRs peaked at regions 160-218 and 743-854.

The clonotype originates from an adult in good health. The chain carries TRBV11-2 and TRBJ2-2; D remains unclear. The sequencing here drew on peripheral blood, taken on day 0 of AZD1222 vaccination. The CDR3, as DNA: TGTGCCAGCAGCTCAGCTTTCGGGACCGGGGAGCTGTTTTTT. Its translation is CASSSAFGTGELFF. Full variable domain (remainder filled in from reference TRBV11-2 and TRBJ2-2): EAGVAQSPRYKIIEKRQSVAFWCNPISGHATLYWYQQILGQGPKLLIQFQNNGVVDDSQLPKDRFSAERLKGVDSTLKIQPAKLEDSAVYLCASSSAFGTGELFFGEGSRLTVL.